The 17 T cell receptor beta chains below all came from one sample that was sequenced in a study of beta chain features in type 1 diabetes. General study points: Within each of all four CD4+ subsets, Type 1 diabetes patients had TCRB CDR3s that were moderately but significantly shorter.

Their antigens remain unidentified. Expressed TCRB transcripts were sequenced because the entire RNA isolate underwent reverse transcription. Sequencing was performed with immunoSEQ multiplex PCR; in TCRdb, only in-frame clones are kept and a portion is missing. This table holds roughly 220,000 clones, more than 15% found once. Specimen: naive CD4+ T cells from blood. These receptors were taken from a man aged 30 to 45 with type 1 diabetes.

Turning to this clone: This sample includes further DNA sequences coding for the same CDR3. The chain carries TRBV28 and TRBJ2-5; unclear D gene. This CDR3 comprises 11 residues. Germline CDR1 and CDR2: MDHEN and SYDVKM. Trimming stripped 2 bases from V and 4 bases from J, with 2 bases between. CDR3 bases: TGTGCCAGCAGTTTACGAGAGACCCAGTACTTC. Amino acids: CASSLRETQYF.

This chain uses TRBV4-3 with TRBJ2-5, with 12 bases identical to TRBD2. V dropped 4 bases and J dropped 5; count of bases not matched to a gene: 8. This CDR3 spans 16 amino acids. Germline V gene data show CDR1 as LGHNA and CDR2 as YSLEER. CDR3 protein: CASSLSSGRARETQYF. The CDR3 bases are TGCGCCAGCAGCCTTTCTAGCGGGAGGGCCCGGGAGACCCAGTACTTC.

This clone was seen a few times. V usage is TRBV15 and J usage is TRBJ2-7; D is uncertain. The germline V gene has CDR1 LNHNV and CDR2 YYDKDF (reference sequence). This CDR3 spans 11 amino acids. Trimming stripped 1 base from V and 6 bases from J, with 4 bases between. The chain's CDR3 is CATSRAGEQYF. CDR3 nucleotides: TGTGCCACCAGCAGAGCCGGCGAGCAGTACTTC.

The V call is TRBV30, the J call TRBJ2-1; D unresolved. CDR1 and CDR2 (germline): GTSNPN, SVGIG (reference sequence). This CDR3 has 13 residues. The V and J ends lost 8 bases and 6 bases respectively, with 17 bases between them. CDR3 region: CAVVPIMGNEQFF. CDR3 DNA sequence: TGTGCCGTCGTACCTATAATGGGCAATGAGCAGTTCTTC.

The chain links TRBV2 to TRBJ2-3; possible D gene TRBD2, 5 bases. The V end lost 4 bases, the J end lost 2 bases, and 13 bases lay between the germline ends. From germline, CDR1 is SNHLY and CDR2 FYNNEI. The CDR3 contains 15 residues. CDR3 in DNA: TGTGCCAGCAGTGTCGAGGGTAGCAACACAGATACGCAGTATTTT. It yields the protein CASSVEGSNTDTQYF.

This clone was detected only a few times. The J gene is TRBJ2-1, the V gene TRBV7-9, with TRBD2 matching over 12 bases. Per germline, CDR1 SEHNR and CDR2 FQNEAQ (reference sequence). The CDR3 runs to 17 residues. V was clipped by 5 bases and J by 4 bases; unmatched bases: 9. The CDR3: CASSPPPSGRDYNEQFF. CDR3 bases: TGTGCCAGCAGCCCCCCTCCTAGCGGGAGGGATTACAATGAGCAGTTCTTC.

J is TRBJ2-1 and V is TRBV28; 10 nucleotides align to TRBD2. The length of the CDR3 is 15 residues. V shed 7 bases and J 3 bases; nucleotides not matched to a gene: 6. The germline V gene encodes CDR1 MDHEN and CDR2 SYDVKM. The CDR3 loop reads CASTSSGSVYNEQFF. For the CDR3, the DNA is TGTGCCAGCACCTCTAGCGGGAGCGTCTACAATGAGCAGTTCTTC.

V and J are TRBV29-1 and TRBJ2-3, with a possible D match to TRBD1 (6 bases). The CDR3 is made up of 12 amino acids. CDR1 and CDR2 from the germline V gene are SQVTM and ANQGSEA. V was cut by 5 bases and J by 4 bases, with 10 bases left in between. Written as DNA, the CDR3 is TGCAGCGTTAGGGACATTTCAGATACGCAGTATTTT. As protein: CSVRDISDTQYF.

This clone was detected only a few times. The V and J genes are TRBV11-2 and TRBJ2-1; D not certain. CDR3 size: 13 residues. From germline, CDR1 is SGHAT and CDR2 FQNNGV. V dropped 4 bases and J dropped 4 bases, with 8 bases sitting between them. The DNA for the CDR3 is TGTGCCAGCAGCTCCGGAATATACAATGAGCAGTTCTTC. Its protein product is CASSSGIYNEQFF. Filled out from reference TRBV11-2 and TRBJ2-1, the complete variable domain reads EAGVAQSPRYKIIEKRQSVAFWCNPISGHATLYWYQQILGQGPKLLIQFQNNGVVDDSQLPKDRFSAERLKGVDSTLKIQPAKLEDSAVYLCASSSGIYNEQFFGPGTRLTVL.

This chain connects TRBV30 to TRBJ2-2; 10 bases fit TRBD2. CDR3 length equals 15 residues. CDR1 and CDR2 from the germline V gene are GTSNPN and SVGIG (reference sequence). Trimming at V came to 5 bases and at J to 6 bases, leaving 9 bases not matched to a gene. The CDR3 sequence is CAWSPSSGSPGELFF. The DNA for the CDR3 is TGTGCCTGGTCACCTTCTAGCGGGAGCCCCGGGGAGCTGTTTTTT.

This clone was seen a few times. V and J are TRBV29-1 and TRBJ2-1; D is ambiguous. V was shortened by 7 bases and J by 3 bases, with 10 bases between the two germline ends. In germline, CDR1 is SQVTM, CDR2 ANQGSEA. This CDR3 region has 12 residues. In DNA form, the CDR3 reads TGCAGCGCCATGACCGGCTACAATGAGCAGTTCTTC. Translated: CSAMTGYNEQFF.

This clone was seen more than once but under ten times. The CDR3 DNA reads TGTGCCAGCTCCCCTCCGCCAGGGGTAAATCAGCCCCAGCATTTT. Translation gives CASSPPPGVNQPQHF. V usage is TRBV18 and J usage is TRBJ1-5; a possible D gene is TRBD1 (6 bases). This CDR3 has 15 residues. Trimming took 6 bases from V and 4 from J, leaving 16 bases between them. Germline loops: CDR1 KGHSH, CDR2 LQKENI.

V gene TRBV7-2 combines with J gene TRBJ2-7, with TRBD2 identical over 7 bases. Germline CDR1 and CDR2: SGHTA and FQGNSA. Germline trimming cut 3 bases from V and 0 bases from J; bases unmatched to any gene: 5. The CDR3 contains 15 residues. The chain's CDR3 is CASSFVGGSSYEQYF. CDR3 nucleotides: TGTGCCAGCAGCTTTGTCGGCGGGAGCTCCTACGAGCAGTACTTC.

This clone has just a few counts. This chain links TRBV6-1 with TRBJ2-1; 7 bases agree with TRBD1. Germline CDR1 is MNHNS and CDR2 is SASEGT. V shed 2 bases and J 6 bases; nucleotides not matched to a gene: 7. The CDR3 has 15 residues. CDR3 DNA: TGTGCCAGCAGTGAAAGGACAGGTGGCGGCAATGAGCAGTTCTTC. This gives the protein CASSERTGGGNEQFF.

This clone was picked up a small number of times. The J gene is TRBJ2-4, the V gene TRBV18; 8 bases map to TRBD2. CDR3 size: 15 residues. The germline V gene encodes CDR1 KGHSH and CDR2 LQKENI. The ends lost 1 base at V and 7 bases at J; junction bases unmatched: 6. The CDR3 DNA is TGTGCCAGCTCACCACGTGGGACTAGTCATAACATTCAGTACTTC. It codes for CASSPRGTSHNIQYF.

This clone was detected only a few times. The chain is built from TRBV30 and TRBJ1-2, with TRBD1 matching over 7 bases. J lost 4 bases, V lost 3 bases, and 8 bases had no gene match. CDR1 GTSNPN and CDR2 SVGIG come from the germline V gene (reference sequence). The CDR3 is 14 residues long. This chain's CDR3 is CAWRPGQMSYGYTF. CDR3 nucleotide sequence: TGTGCCTGGAGGCCGGGACAGATGTCCTATGGCTACACCTTC.

The V and J genes are TRBV27 and TRBJ2-3; tentatively, D is TRBD1 or TRBD2 (5 bases each). This CDR3 is built from 14 residues. From germline, CDR1 is MNHEY and CDR2 SMNVEV (reference sequence). Trimming shortened V by 6 bases and J by 4 bases, and 14 bases separated the two germline ends. DNA for the CDR3: TGTGCCAGCAGGTCCCCGAGAGGGGCAGATACGCAGTATTTT. Translation: CASRSPRGADTQYF.